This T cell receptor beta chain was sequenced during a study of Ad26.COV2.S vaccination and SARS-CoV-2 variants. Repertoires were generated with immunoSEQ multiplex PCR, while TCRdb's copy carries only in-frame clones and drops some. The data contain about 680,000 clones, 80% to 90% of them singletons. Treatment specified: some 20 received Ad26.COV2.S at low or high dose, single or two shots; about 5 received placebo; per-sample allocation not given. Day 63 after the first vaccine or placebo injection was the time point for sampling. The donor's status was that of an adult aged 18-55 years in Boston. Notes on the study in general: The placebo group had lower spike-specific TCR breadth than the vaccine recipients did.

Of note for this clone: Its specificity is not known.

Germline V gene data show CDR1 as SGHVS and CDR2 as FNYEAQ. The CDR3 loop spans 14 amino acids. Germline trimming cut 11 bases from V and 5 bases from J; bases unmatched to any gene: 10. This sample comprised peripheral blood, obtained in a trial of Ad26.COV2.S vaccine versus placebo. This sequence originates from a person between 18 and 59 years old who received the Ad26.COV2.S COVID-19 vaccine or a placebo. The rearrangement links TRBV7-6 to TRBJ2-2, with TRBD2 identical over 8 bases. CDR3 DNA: TGTGCCGTCTCAGGGGTAGCGGGAACCGGGGAGCTGTTTTTT. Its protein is CAVSGVAGTGELFF.